The present T cell receptor beta chain was sequenced within a study of blood T cell repertoires in COVID-19 (dated by TCRdb to the early 2020s). With respect to the entire study: The collaborator samples originated in the United States, Italy and Spain and spanned the acute and convalescent phases of COVID-19. Where HLA class I and class II types were available, the types were taken from metadata supplied by the sample provider, not from assay-based typing. The material from the prospective study consisted of cDNA or gDNA derived from T cells, B-cell-depleted T cells, or PBMCs. Nearly every sample came with metadata listing a de-identified subject ID, COVID-19 status, age in years and sex. Subjects who had been exposed to COVID-19, were actively infected with it, or had recovered from it provided the deeply sampled blood TCRbeta repertoires that made up the dataset. The repertoires were released in a freely available public database intended as a resource for research on the immune response to SARS-CoV-2. The samples were drawn from two sources: the first 160 participants of the ongoing ImmuneRACE study, and 1,200 or so subjects contributed by 6 global collaborators. The investigation overall reported the following: The quantity of clinical and demographic metadata differed by source and by participant and was supplied without curation.

Whole blood was collected in K2EDTA tubes by collaborating institutions according to the institutions' own protocols. For TCRbeta analysis, collaborator samples were shipped as frozen whole blood, as isolated PBMCs, or as DNA extracted from either sample type. TCRbeta CDR3 regions were amplified from genomic DNA using the immunoSEQ Assay, a bias-controlled multiplex PCR. Per the source publication's procedure: Nucleated cell counts per sample were estimated from amplification of reference gene primers within the assay. To quantify the absolute abundance of each unique TCRbeta CDR3 rearrangement, sequence reads were collapsed and filtered. For each sample, productive Simpson clonality was calculated as the square root of Simpson's diversity index over productive rearrangements. This is the immuneACCESS table as TCRdb keeps it, with only in-frame sequences that have V and J called. A part of the clones is gone; compared with another copy, unresolved V genes explain less than half, and the rest is unexplained. V and J calls and clone size are those listed in that table; D and trimming were worked out from the DNA. A total of around 97,000 clones appear in this sample, 70% to 85% of them only once. The ten largest clonotypes hold about 10% of the sample.

On this clone itself: Its antigen remains undetermined. No much larger clone is present one base from it, and per-base qualities are unavailable.

The TCR comes from an older man with acute or convalescent COVID-19. The sample consisted of peripheral blood.

The nucleotide sequence is given as TGTGCCAGCAGCGGGACTAGTATCTACGAGCAGTACTTC. The resulting protein is CASSGTSIYEQYF. The V and J genes are TRBV7-2 and TRBJ2-7, with 8 bases in between that match TRBD2. Measured from the cysteine to the phenylalanine, the CDR3 is 13 residues long. Only CDR3 DNA remains: 39 bases, in frame from the first base. From V the trimming removes 5 bases and from J it removes 3 bases, while the gene matches leave 3 bases of the junction unaccounted for. CDR1 and CDR2 are drawn from the germline V gene: SGHTA, FQGNSA.